The clone carrying this T cell receptor beta chain was counted at least ten times. This entry belongs to a study of regulatory T cells in long-lasting Graves disease. Looked up from germline, CDR1 is SGHRS and CDR2 is YFSETQ. The J segment lost 6 bases and the V segment lost 3 bases, leaving 12 bases of the junction unmatched. The CDR3 has 16 residues. Building the TCR beta libraries relied on iRepertoire HTBI primers, and CDR3 regions underwent Arm-PCR. TCRdb called the multiplex PCR reads again in MiXCR, with one record for every CDR3 protein. The top ten clones hold approximately 25% of a sample with about 530,000 distinct CDR3 sequences, 16% of them seen once. The time point denotes: newly diagnosed GD, antithyroid drugs for less than 3 months. There was RNA extracted from PBMCs, and the TCR library was made from it. The data also belong to a second study, concerning T cells in Graves' hyperthyroidism and ophthalmopathy. According to that study: First-round RT-PCR with HTBI primers amplified the TCR CDR3 region. Also found in blood were most expanded thyroid clonotypes above 0.001. A 13 V-J model separated ophthalmopathy from stable hyperthyroidism.

Material: peripheral blood mononuclear cells (PBMCs), obtained at new diagnosis, from a patient treated with antithyroid drugs. This clonotype was obtained from a middle-aged woman with Graves disease. The chain uses TRBV5-1 and TRBJ1-1, with 9 bases matching TRBD1. Here the CDR3 reads CASSSSTGGGKAEAFF. In DNA, the CDR3 is TGCGCCAGCAGCTCGTCGACAGGGGGAGGTAAAGCTGAAGCTTTCTTT. Full variable domain (remainder filled in from reference TRBV5-1 and TRBJ1-1): KAGVTQTPRYLIKTRGQQVTLSCSPISGHRSVSWYQQTPGQGLQFLFEYFSETQRNKGNFPGRFSGRQFSNSRSEMNVSTLELGDSALYLCASSSSTGGGKAEAFFGQGTRLTVV.